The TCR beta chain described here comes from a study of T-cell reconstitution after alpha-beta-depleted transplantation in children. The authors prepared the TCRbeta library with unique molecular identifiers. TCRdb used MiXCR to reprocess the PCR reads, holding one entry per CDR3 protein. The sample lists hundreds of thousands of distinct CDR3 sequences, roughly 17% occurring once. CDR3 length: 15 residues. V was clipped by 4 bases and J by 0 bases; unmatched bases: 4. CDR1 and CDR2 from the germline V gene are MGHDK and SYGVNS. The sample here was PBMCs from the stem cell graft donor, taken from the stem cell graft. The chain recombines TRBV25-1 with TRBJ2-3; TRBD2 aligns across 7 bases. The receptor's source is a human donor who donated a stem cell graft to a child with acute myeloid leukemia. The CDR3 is CASSGGGLSTDTQYF. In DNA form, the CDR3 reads TGTGCCAGCAGTGGCGGGGGACTCAGCACAGATACGCAGTATTTT.